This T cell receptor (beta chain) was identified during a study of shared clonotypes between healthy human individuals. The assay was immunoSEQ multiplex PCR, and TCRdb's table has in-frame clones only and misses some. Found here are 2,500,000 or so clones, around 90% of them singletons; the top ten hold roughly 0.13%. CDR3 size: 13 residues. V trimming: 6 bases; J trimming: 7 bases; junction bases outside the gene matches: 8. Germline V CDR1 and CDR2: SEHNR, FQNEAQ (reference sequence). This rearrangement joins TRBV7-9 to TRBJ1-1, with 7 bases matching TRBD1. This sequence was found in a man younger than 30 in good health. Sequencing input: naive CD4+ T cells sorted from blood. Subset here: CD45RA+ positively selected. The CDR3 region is CASSNGQVGEAFF. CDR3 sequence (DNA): TGTGCCAGCAGTAATGGACAGGTGGGTGAAGCTTTCTTT.